Following are 25 T cell receptor beta chains from one sample sequenced in a study of glioma-infiltrating T cells after dendritic cell vaccination. Only in-frame clones appear in the TCRdb table, and some are missing; sequencing was by immunoSEQ multiplex PCR. In the table there are 60,000 to 70,000 clones, 80% to 85% of which are singletons. Source: blood, taken before dendritic cell vaccination. The receptors here all came from a human donor with glioblastoma.

A word on this clone: The same CDR3 is also encoded by other DNA sequences in this sample. V is TRBV9 and J is TRBJ2-1, with 9 bases aligning to TRBD2. CDR3 size: 15 residues. Germline trimming cut 3 bases from V and 4 bases from J; bases unmatched to any gene: 5. Per the germline V gene, CDR1 is SGDLS and CDR2 is YYNGEE. The CDR3 nucleotides are TGTGCCAGCAGCGCAAGCGGGGGGCCATACAATGAGCAGTTCTTC. The encoded protein is CASSASGGPYNEQFF. Looking up the rest from reference TRBV9 and TRBJ2-1 gives the full variable domain: DSGVTQTPKHLITATGQRVTLRCSPRSGDLSVYWYQQSLDQGLQFLIQYYNGEERAKGNILERFSAQQFPDLHSELNLSSLELGDSALYFCASSASGGPYNEQFFGPGTRLTVL.

The chain joins TRBV14 to TRBJ2-1; 8 positions agree with TRBD1. This CDR3 region has 14 residues. Trimming cost V 4 bases and J 5 bases; bases outside gene matches: 4. Germline CDR1 is SGHDN and CDR2 is FVKESK. The CDR3 sequence: CASSPDREDNEQFF. CDR3 coding DNA: TGTGCCAGCAGCCCGGACAGGGAGGACAATGAGCAGTTCTTC.

The table lists this clone with a count of one. The chain uses TRBV10-1 and TRBJ2-5, with TRBD1 as a possible D gene (6 bases). V lost 0 bases to trimming and J lost 5 bases, with 13 bases between them. The CDR3 is made up of 15 amino acids. The germline gives CDR1 WNHNN, CDR2 SYGVQD (reference sequence). DNA for the CDR3: TGCGCCAGCAGTGAGTCGTTCACAGGGCTGGAGACCCAGTACTTC. Translation: CASSESFTGLETQYF.

V is TRBV19 and J is TRBJ1-2; D is possibly TRBD1 (5 bases). The CDR3 contains 11 residues. The germline V gene has CDR1 LNHDA and CDR2 SQIVND (reference sequence). V was cut by 3 bases and J by 12 bases, with 11 bases left in between. The DNA of the CDR3 is TGTGCCAGTAGTATCGGAGGGACCCACACCTTC. This translates into CASSIGGTHTF.

The genes are TRBV4-1 and TRBJ2-7; weak D call: TRBD2 (7 bases). V lost 5 bases and J lost 6, with 17 bases in between. Germline V gene lookup returns CDR1 MGHRA and CDR2 YSYEKL. The CDR3 extends over 14 amino acids. CDR3: CASSSGGPGGEQYF. The DNA of the CDR3 is TGCGCCAGCAGCTCCGGGGGGCCAGGAGGCGAGCAGTACTTC.

CDR3 nucleotide sequence: TGTGCCAGCAGGAGAACTGAAGCTTTCTTT. The encoded protein is CASRRTEAFF. The V call is TRBV28, the J call TRBJ1-1; D unresolved. Germline CDR1 and CDR2: MDHEN and SYDVKM. Trimming cost V 6 bases and J 5 bases, with 4 bases left between them. The CDR3 covers 10 residues.

This clone was detected only once. This chain uses TRBV4-1 with TRBJ2-7, with TRBD2 matching over 11 bases. This CDR3 is built from 17 residues. The V gene end was trimmed by 2 bases and the J gene end by 4 bases; junction bases not matched to a gene: 10. Per germline, CDR1 MGHRA and CDR2 YSYEKL. As DNA, the CDR3 is TGCGCCAGCAGCCAACTGGGGACTAGCGGTATAGGGTACGAGCAGTACTTC. Translation: CASSQLGTSGIGYEQYF.

The rearrangement joins TRBV2 to TRBJ2-2; TRBD1 might be the D (6 bases). Germline values: CDR1 SNHLY, CDR2 FYNNEI. The CDR3 runs 17 residues. The V gene lost 2 bases and the J gene lost 1 base, with 14 bases spanning the gap. The DNA of the CDR3 is TGTGCCAGCAGTGAAAACCCTACAGGGCAGAACACCGGGGAGCTGTTTTTT. This translates into CASSENPTGQNTGELFF.

The CDR3 DNA reads as TGTGCCAGCAGAGCGCTCTCTGGAAACACCATATATTTT. Its protein product is CASRALSGNTIYF. The chain has TRBV2 and TRBJ1-3; D ambiguous. The V end was cut by 6 bases, the J end by 0 bases, with 6 bases between. The germline V gene has CDR1 SNHLY and CDR2 FYNNEI. This CDR3 is 13 amino acids long.

The chain combines TRBV10-2 with TRBJ2-1; 9 nucleotides align to TRBD2. J lost 6 bases, V lost 7 bases, and 1 base had no gene match. CDR1 and CDR2 from the germline V gene are WSHSY and SAAADI. The CDR3 is made up of 12 amino acids. In nucleotides, the CDR3 is TGCGCCAGCAAACTAGCGGGCAATGAGCAGTTCTTC. It specifies CASKLAGNEQFF.

J is TRBJ2-3 and V is TRBV10-3; 8 nucleotides agree with TRBD2. V was clipped by 5 bases and J by 4 bases; unmatched bases: 17. The germline V gene has CDR1 ENHRY and CDR2 SYGVKD. The CDR3 length is 18 residues. The CDR3 DNA sequence: TGTGCCATCAGTCAAGGGCGGGGGGCCCGGGGCCCCCCAGATACGCAGTATTTT. Its protein is CAISQGRGARGPPDTQYF.

The table lists this clone with a few counts. This chain uses TRBV18 with TRBJ2-2; TRBD1 aligns across 7 bases. V gave up 3 bases and J gave up 9 bases; unmatched junction bases: 1. Germline CDR1 KGHSH, CDR2 LQKENI. The CDR3 has 12 amino acids. The CDR3: CASSPTGRELFF. The CDR3, as DNA: TGTGCCAGCTCACCGACAGGGAGGGAGCTGTTTTTT.

This rearrangement joins TRBV15 to TRBJ2-5; possibly TRBD1 for D (5 bases). The CDR3 is 17 residues long. The germline V and J ends were trimmed by 5 bases and 0 bases, with 19 bases remaining between them. The germline V gene has CDR1 LNHNV and CDR2 YYDKDF (reference sequence). Here the CDR3 DNA reads TGTGCCACCAGCGGGATTGGTGACAGTTGGTACCAAGAGACCCAGTACTTC. This codes for CATSGIGDSWYQETQYF.

CDR3 DNA sequence: TGCGCCAGCAGCTCGGGACAGTACTATGGCTACACCTTC. The encoded protein is CASSSGQYYGYTF. This rearrangement joins TRBV5-1 to TRBJ1-2, with 7 bases identical to TRBD1. J lost 3 bases, V lost 3 bases, and 2 bases had no gene match. The CDR3 contains 13 residues. Germline assignment: CDR1 SGHRS and CDR2 YFSETQ.

This chain connects TRBV10-1 to TRBJ2-7; tentative D call: TRBD1 (6 bases). The CDR3 has 16 amino acids. The V gene's germline CDR1 is WNHNN and CDR2 SYGVQD (reference sequence). The V gene lost 11 bases and the J gene lost 5 bases, with 28 bases spanning the gap. The CDR3 protein is CARNRGLDRLIDEQYF. The CDR3 bases are TGCGCCCGTAACCGAGGATTGGACAGACTTATTGACGAGCAGTACTTC.

V is TRBV7-6 and J is TRBJ2-5, with TRBD1 identical over 8 bases. Per germline, CDR1 SGHVS and CDR2 FNYEAQ. CDR3 length: 17 residues. V was clipped by 5 bases and J by 5 bases; unmatched bases: 16. DNA of the CDR3: TGTGCCAGCAGCCGCGGTGGGCGGACCCGACAGGGGGAGACCCAGTACTTC. This codes for CASSRGGRTRQGETQYF. The whole variable domain, remainder taken from reference TRBV7-6 and TRBJ2-5, is GAGVSQSPRYKVTKRGQDVALRCDPISGHVSLYWYRQALGQGPEFLTYFNYEAQQDKSGLPNDRFSAERPEGSISTLTIQRTEQRDSAMYRCASSRGGRTRQGETQYFGPGTRLLVL.

The genes are TRBV29-1 and TRBJ1-2, with unresolved D. The CDR3 extends over 13 amino acids. V lost 5 bases to trimming and J lost 8 bases, with 18 bases between them. Looked up from germline, CDR1 is SQVTM and CDR2 is ANQGSEA. Here the CDR3 DNA reads TGCAGCGTTCCGATAGAGGCCTTTGGCGGCTACACCTTC. Protein: CSVPIEAFGGYTF.

This chain links TRBV27 with TRBJ1-1; TRBD1 matches 7 bases. CDR1 is MNHEY and CDR2 is SMNVEV in the germline V gene (reference sequence). The V gene end was trimmed by 5 bases and the J gene end by 4 bases; junction bases not matched to a gene: 7. The CDR3 loop spans 14 amino acids. The CDR3: CASSRTGGSTEAFF. As DNA, the CDR3 is TGTGCCAGCAGTAGGACAGGAGGGAGCACTGAAGCTTTCTTT.

CDR3 DNA sequence: TGTGCCAGCAGTCTCCACGGGTATGAGCAGTTCTTC. It translates to CASSLHGYEQFF. The rearrangement joins TRBV25-1 to TRBJ2-1; D ambiguous. Germline assignment: CDR1 MGHDK and CDR2 SYGVNS. The length of the CDR3 is 12 residues. With 5 bases removed from V and 8 bases from J, the gap between germline ends came to 10 bases.

This chain links TRBV7-6 with TRBJ2-3, with a weak D call TRBD1 (8 bases). Trimming took off 3 bases at V and 2 bases at J, with 15 bases between the two ends. The CDR3 length is 16 residues. Looked up from germline, CDR1 is SGHVS and CDR2 is FNYEAQ. CDR3 in amino acids: CASSFNRGGYTDTQYF. CDR3 nucleotide sequence: TGTGCCAGCAGCTTCAACAGGGGGGGATACACAGATACGCAGTATTTT.

The chain joins TRBV11-2 to TRBJ2-2, with D perhaps matching TRBD1 (6 bases). Germline assignment: CDR1 SGHAT and CDR2 FQNNGV. The CDR3 sequence is 13 residues long. V was shortened by 6 bases and J by 2 bases, with 7 bases between the two germline ends. This chain's CDR3 is CASRQGNTGELFF. Here the CDR3 DNA reads TGTGCCAGCAGACAGGGTAACACCGGGGAGCTGTTTTTT.

The chain combines TRBV28 with TRBJ1-2; the D is unclear. The V end lost 4 bases, the J end lost 3 bases, and 6 bases lay between the germline ends. Germline lookup yields CDR1 MDHEN and CDR2 SYDVKM. The CDR3 is 12 amino acids. This chain's CDR3 is CASSSGYYGYTF. The CDR3 nucleotides are TGTGCCAGCAGTTCCGGGTACTATGGCTACACCTTC.

This clone was seen once. The genes are TRBV2 and TRBJ2-1; TRBD2 aligns across 7 bases. The CDR3 length is 14 residues. Germline assignment: CDR1 SNHLY and CDR2 FYNNEI. V lost 5 bases, J lost 10 bases, and 11 bases stayed unmatched. Here the CDR3 DNA reads TGTGCCAGCAGTCCCGTGGGACTACTAGGCGAGCAGTTCTTC. This codes for CASSPVGLLGEQFF.

The chain employs TRBV6-5 and TRBJ1-6; 8 bases align to TRBD1. The germline V gene encodes CDR1 MNHEY and CDR2 SVGAGI. The trim removed 5 bases at V and 3 bases at J, leaving 3 bases unmatched. This CDR3 spans 15 amino acids. Here the CDR3 reads CASSRQGYYNSPLHF. DNA for the CDR3: TGTGCCAGCAGTCGACAGGGGTACTATAATTCACCCCTCCACTTT.

V usage is TRBV27 and J usage is TRBJ2-7; TRBD1 matches at 11 bases. Germline loops: CDR1 MNHEY, CDR2 SMNVEV (reference sequence). CDR3 length: 15 residues. V shed 8 bases, J shed 6 bases, and the junction held 12 bases outside the gene matches. CDR3 sequence: CASSLAGTGGTEQYF. The CDR3 nucleotides read TGTGCCAGCTCCCTCGCCGGGACAGGGGGGACCGAGCAGTACTTC.